The 16 T cell receptor beta chains reported below all come from one sample, sequenced in a study of CD8+ T cells in alopecia areata. Extracted RNA was reverse transcribed, and the resulting cDNA served as sequencing template. Some clones are missing from TCRdb's copy, which holds only in-frame ones; the method was immunoSEQ multiplex PCR. The table lists approximately 300,000 clones, with no singletons. The sorting of pooled cutaneous lymph node cells relied on CD4, CD8alpha, NKG2D, NKG2ACE and other markers. What was sequenced was CD4+ T cells sorted from a lymph node. These receptors all come from a C3H/HeJ mouse with alopecia areata. This line is of MHC haplotype H2-k.

For this clone: This may arise from a read error, as a much more abundant clone is one base away. These gene names are mouse names. Read data end 4 residues before the CDR3 end; the end is taken from the germline J gene. Other DNA sequences in the sample encode the same CDR3. V is TRBV13-3 and J is TRBJ2-1; TRBD1 agrees at 7 bases. This CDR3 has 13 residues. Germline CDR1 is NNHDY and CDR2 is SYVADS. V gave up 6 bases and J gave up 3 bases; unmatched junction bases: 3. The CDR3: CASTRDSYAEQFF. The part of the CDR3 DNA that was read is TGTGCCAGCACCCGGGACAGCTATGCT.

As to this clone: Mouse gene names and germline throughout. The CDR3 is cut off 4 residues early in the read; its end comes from the germline J gene. The V gene is TRBV19, the J gene TRBJ2-7; 7 positions match TRBD2. Germline V gene lookup returns CDR1 FNHDT and CDR2 SITEND (reference sequence). The CDR3 is 13 amino acids. The chain's CDR3 is CASSRGGKYEQYF. CDR3 bases read: TGTGCCAGCAGTCGGGGGGGAAAGTAT.

This clone came up a few times. Germline and genes: mouse. The CDR3 end is not reached by the read, which stops 4 residues before it; the germline J gene fills it in. This rearrangement joins TRBV13-1 to TRBJ2-4; D remains unclear. Trimming stripped 1 base from V and 0 bases from J, with 6 bases between. Germline assignment: CDR1 NSHNY and CDR2 SYGAGN. This CDR3 is 14 amino acids long. CDR3 residues: CASSDNNSQNTLYF. The part of the CDR3 DNA that was read is TGTGCCAGCAGTGATAACAATAGTCAAAAC.

Concerning this clone: Mouse germline and gene names are used. Read coverage stops 4 residues before the CDR3 terminus; the germline J gene supplies the remainder. Different DNA sequences within this sample yield the same CDR3. The rearrangement joins TRBV13-1 to TRBJ1-2; D not resolved. Per germline, CDR1 NSHNY and CDR2 SYGAGN. This CDR3 is 13 amino acids long. Trimming cost V 1 base and J 0 bases, with 4 bases left between them. This CDR3 reads CASSDSANSDYTF. Incomplete CDR3 DNA: TGTGCCAGCAGTGATTCTGCAAACTCC.

Points on this clone: Mouse names are used for the genes. Coverage ceases 4 residues before the CDR3 finishes, and the germline J gene fills in the end. The gene calls are TRBV17 and TRBJ1-2; 10 positions match TRBD1. There are 14 residues in the CDR3. Germline V gene lookup returns CDR1 MNHDT and CDR2 YYDKIL. The CDR3 protein is CASSSRDRGSDYTF. The sequenced CDR3 bases are TGTGCTAGCAGTAGTAGGGACAGGGGTTCC.

Turning to this clone: This may be a read error: a much more frequent sequence differs by one nucleotide. Gene names follow the mouse nomenclature. The read gets to within 4 residues of the CDR3 end, and the germline J gene fills in the rest. Within the sample, other DNA sequences also encode this same CDR3. The rearrangement uses TRBV13-1 and TRBJ1-2; a weak D match, TRBD1 (5 bases). Trimming left V 2 bases short and J 2 bases short, with 7 bases between. This CDR3 spans 13 amino acids. CDR1 and CDR2 from the germline V gene are NSHNY and SYGAGN. Partial CDR3 DNA: TGTGCCAGCAGTGAAGCAGGGAACTCC. Translation gives CASSEAGNS. The entire CDR3 reads CASSEAGNSDYTF.

The table lists this clone with a few counts. Gene names are the mouse ones. Read data end 4 residues before the CDR3 end; the end is taken from the germline J gene. The chain is built from TRBV1 and TRBJ2-5; no firm D call. CDR1 is NSQYPW, CDR2 LRSPGD, per germline (reference sequence). V was cut by 0 bases and J by 3 bases, with 7 bases left in between. CDR3 length equals 14 residues. CDR3 DNA, as far as it was read: TGCACCTGCAGTGCAGATCGATGGCAAGAC. This sequence encodes CTCSADRWQD. The full CDR3 protein reads CTCSADRWQDTQYF.

With respect to this clone: The gene names here belong to mouse. Sequencing ends 4 residues short of the CDR3 end; the germline J gene provides the rest. This chain uses TRBV5 with TRBJ2-2; TRBD2 is a possible D gene (6 bases). Germline-derived CDR1 and CDR2 are LGHNA and YNLKQL (reference sequence). CDR3 length: 17 residues. Between the trimmed V and J ends, which lost 0 bases and 0 bases, there was a span of 11 bases. The CDR3 loop reads CASSQDWGFANTGQLYF. CDR3 DNA, as far as it was read: TGTGCCAGCAGCCAAGATTGGGGGTTTGCAAACACCGGG.

Of note for this clone: Germline and genes: mouse. The read terminates 4 residues before the CDR3 end, so the remaining end is supplied by the germline J gene. Other DNA sequences in this sample translate to the same CDR3. The chain is built from TRBV19 and TRBJ2-3; D remains unclear. Trimming removed 2 bases at V and 0 bases at J, with 7 bases between. Germline CDR1 and CDR2: FNHDT and SITEND (reference sequence). The CDR3 contains 14 residues. The CDR3 loop is CASSIPVSAETLYF. Incomplete CDR3 DNA: TGTGCCAGCAGTATTCCAGTTAGTGCAGAA.

This clone was picked up a small number of times. Gene names and germline refer to mouse. The CDR3 end lies 4 residues beyond the end of the read and is filled in from the germline J gene. V gene TRBV13-1 combines with J gene TRBJ2-3; 11 bases fit TRBD2. Germline V lookup: CDR1 NSHNY, CDR2 SYGAGN. J lost 1 base, V lost 3 bases, and 7 bases had no gene match. The CDR3 consists of 17 residues. The part of the CDR3 DNA that was read is TGTGCCAGCAGTGGGCCACTGGGGGGGCGCGGTGCAGAA. It codes for CASSGPLGGRGAE. The whole CDR3 protein reads CASSGPLGGRGAETLYF.

As regards this clone: Mouse gene names apply. The read terminates 4 residues ahead of where the CDR3 ends, so the germline J gene completes it. The sample carries other DNA sequences with the same CDR3. V is TRBV5 and J is TRBJ2-5, with D unclear. This CDR3 has 12 amino acids. Per the germline V gene, CDR1 is LGHNA and CDR2 is YNLKQL (reference sequence). Trimming left V 3 bases short and J 3 bases short, with 4 bases between. This CDR3 reads CASSHPQDTQYF. The CDR3 bases that were read are TGTGCCAGCAGCCATCCACAAGAC.

Comment on this clone: Germline and genes: mouse. From the germline J gene comes the end of the CDR3, since the read stops 4 residues before it. Other DNA sequences in the same sample also yield this CDR3. The chain links TRBV13-3 to TRBJ2-1, with 10 bases lining up with TRBD2. Germline loops: CDR1 NNHDY, CDR2 SYVADS. CDR3 size: 15 residues. The CDR3 reads CASSDAGGARAEQFF. Incomplete CDR3 DNA: TGTGCCAGCAGTGATGCTGGGGGGGCGCGCGCT.

With regard to this clone: Mouse gene names and germline throughout. The CDR3 extends 4 residues past the end of the read, so its final part is completed from the germline J gene. Other DNA variants within this sample encode the same CDR3. The chain joins TRBV17 to TRBJ2-2; 10 positions agree with TRBD2. V was pared by 0 bases and J by 3 bases, with 4 bases of the junction left unmatched. Germline V CDR1 and CDR2: MNHDT, YYDKIL. The CDR3 sequence is 17 residues long. The CDR3 is CASSRDWGTGDTGQLYF. The DNA read from the CDR3 is TGTGCTAGCAGTAGAGATTGGGGGACTGGGGACACCGGG.

A note on this clone: The gene names given are mouse names. The missing CDR3 end, 4 residues past where the read stops, is filled in from the germline J gene. The chain carries TRBV5 and TRBJ2-7, with D tentatively TRBD1 (5 bases). The CDR3 totals 14 residues. Per germline, CDR1 LGHNA and CDR2 YNLKQL (reference sequence). V lost 1 base to trimming and J lost 3 bases, with 10 bases between them. CDR3 sequence reads: CASSQGTKNYEQYF. CDR3 DNA, as far as it was read: TGTGCCAGCAGCCAAGGGACAAAAAACTAT.

A remark on this clone: Germline and genes: mouse. The read finishes 4 residues shy of the CDR3 end, and the germline J gene is used to complete it. The same CDR3 is also encoded by other DNA sequences in this sample. This chain connects TRBV1 to TRBJ2-2; TRBD2 aligns across 10 bases. Trimming cost V 0 bases and J 0 bases; bases outside gene matches: 1. This CDR3 region has 17 residues. Germline CDR1 is NSQYPW and CDR2 is LRSPGD (reference sequence). The part of the CDR3 DNA that was read is TGCACCTGCAGTGCAGATGGGACTGGGGCAAACACCGGG. Protein product: CTCSADGTGANTG. The CDR3, in full, reads CTCSADGTGANTGQLYF.

Turning to this clone: Gene and germline names: mouse. With the read ending 4 residues before the CDR3 end, the germline J gene is used to fill in that end. The V call is TRBV13-3, the J call TRBJ2-1; 12 bases fit TRBD2. The CDR3 consists of 16 residues. In germline, CDR1 is NNHDY, CDR2 SYVADS. Trimming cost V 4 bases and J 1 base; bases outside gene matches: 3. CDR3 sequence reads: CASSYGTGGNYAEQFF. CDR3 DNA (partial): TGTGCCAGCAGTTATGGGACTGGGGGGAACTATGCT.